This T cell receptor beta chain was retrieved from a study of identical twins. In TCRdb, the 5' RACE reads were re-called with MiXCR into one record per CDR3 protein. The top ten hold roughly 0.43% of the sample, which has approximately 500,000 distinct CDR3 sequences, 13% to 15% seen once. Study results and limitations: The study based its conclusions on cross-sectional statistical analysis and did not follow the same donors.

This clonotype was recorded at least ten times. Its specificity is not known. CDR1 is SGHRS, CDR2 YFSETQ, per germline. The CDR3 is 14 residues long. The junction had 6 bases not matched to a gene; V was cut back by 4 bases and J by 4 bases. Separately, the same data were catalogued under a study of yellow fever vaccine responses in identical twins.

The sequenced sample consisted of CD4+ T cells sorted from blood. The TCR sequence derives from a woman aged 18-29 years in good health. This rearrangement joins TRBV5-1 to TRBJ2-7, with 9 bases fitting TRBD1. Here the CDR3 DNA reads TGCGCCAGCAGCCCGGACAGGGGCAGGTACGAGCAGTACTTC. It specifies CASSPDRGRYEQYF.